The 7 T cell receptor beta chains given below trace back to one sample, sequenced in a study of blood T cells in healthy people across ages. A sample-barcoded 5' primer and a J-beta primer mix were used in a second PCR of about 6 to 12 cycles. TCRdb independently ran MiXCR on the 5' RACE reads; one entry per CDR3 protein. Altogether hundreds of thousands of distinct CDR3 sequences are present, approximately 48% being singletons, with the ten largest covering roughly a fifth. Sequencing was performed on blood. These receptors came from a man aged 55 to 70 in good health.

The genes are TRBV4-1 and TRBJ2-7; possibly TRBD2 for D (6 bases). The CDR3 loop spans 13 amino acids. With 4 bases removed from V and 3 bases from J, the gap between germline ends came to 10 bases. Germline lookup yields CDR1 MGHRA and CDR2 YSYEKL. In DNA, the CDR3 is TGCGCCAGCAGCCCGCTAGCGAACTACGAGCAGTACTTC. Residues: CASSPLANYEQYF.

This clonotype was seen more than once but under ten times. This chain joins TRBV9 and TRBJ2-7; 9 bases are a match to TRBD2. After removal of 3 bases from V and 0 bases from J, the junction contained 7 bases not matched to a gene. CDR3 length: 16 residues. The germline V gene has CDR1 SGDLS and CDR2 YYNGEE. CDR3 DNA: TGTGCCAGCAGCGCCGAGCTTAGCGGGGGCTCCTACGAGCAGTACTTC. Translation gives CASSAELSGGSYEQYF.

V is TRBV29-1 and J is TRBJ1-1; a possible D gene is TRBD1 (6 bases). The CDR3 consists of 10 residues. The V end was cut by 6 bases, the J end by 10 bases, with 12 bases between. The germline V gene has CDR1 SQVTM and CDR2 ANQGSEA. The DNA for the CDR3 is TGCAGCGTGGGGGCTGGGGTAGCTTTCTTT. Protein: CSVGAGVAFF.

This clonotype was detected many times. J is TRBJ2-6 and V is TRBV4-3; no clear D gene. The CDR3 is 20 residues long. Looked up from germline, CDR1 is LGHNA and CDR2 is YSLEER. Trimming took 1 base from V and 0 from J, leaving 19 bases between them. The CDR3 loop reads CASSQVNPTRFSSGANVLTF. CDR3 sequence (DNA): TGCGCCAGCAGCCAAGTCAACCCCACCCGATTCAGCTCTGGGGCCAACGTCCTGACTTTC.

The chain uses TRBV7-2 and TRBJ1-1, with 7 bases that match TRBD1. J gave up 3 bases and V 5 bases, and 12 bases lay outside the gene matches. Germline V gives CDR1 SGHTA, CDR2 FQGNSA. The CDR3 length is 16 residues. The CDR3, as DNA: TGTGCCAGCAGCCGCCCCAGGGGGGGGACGGACACTGAAGCTTTCTTT. Its protein product is CASSRPRGGTDTEAFF.

Details on this clonotype: One end of the junction fails to match germline, which may point to a read error. V gene TRBV7-2 combines with J gene TRBJ2-7; D is possibly TRBD2 (6 bases). The CDR3 extends over 15 amino acids. The germline V gene encodes CDR1 SGHTA and CDR2 FQGNSA. The CDR3 bases are TGTGCCAGTAGCTTAGGGGATAGCGGAAATTACGAGCAGTACTTC. It translates to CASSLGDSGNYEQYF.

The rearrangement uses TRBV5-5 and TRBJ1-5; the D gene is possibly TRBD1 (6 bases). This CDR3 has 16 residues. Looked up from germline, CDR1 is SGHKS and CDR2 is YYEKEE (reference sequence). Trimming removed 4 bases from V and 3 bases from J, with 17 bases in between. CDR3 nucleotides: TGTGCCAGCAGCCAGCGGATGGGACACTCCAATCAGCCCCAGCATTTT. It codes for CASSQRMGHSNQPQHF.